These 22 T cell receptor beta chains were all obtained from the same sample, sequenced in a study of cytomegalovirus exposure and HLA in healthy donors. PCR employed 60 Vbeta and 13 Jbeta primers. The data were produced by immunoSEQ multiplex PCR, yet TCRdb's version contains in-frame clones alone and is incomplete. Of a few hundred thousand clones in the sample, 80% to 90% were seen once. The sequenced sample consisted of PBMCs. The origin of the receptors is a man aged 30-40 years in good health and CMV-seronegative.

In its sample, this clone was seen a few times. The V call is TRBV5-1, the J call TRBJ2-2; tentative D call: TRBD1 (5 bases). Trimming shortened V by 0 bases and J by 5 bases, and 11 bases separated the two germline ends. The CDR3 length is 15 residues. Germline CDR1 is SGHRS and CDR2 is YFSETQ. The CDR3 bases are TGCGCCAGCAGCTTGGAATTAGGGGTTACCGGGGAGCTGTTTTTT. Its translation: CASSLELGVTGELFF.

The gene calls are TRBV7-2 and TRBJ2-3, with TRBD2 matching 11 bases. V lost 4 bases to trimming and J lost 8 bases; unmatched junction nucleotides: 11. The germline CDR1 and CDR2 sequences are SGHTA and FQGNSA. This CDR3 spans 16 amino acids. The CDR3 DNA reads as TGTGCCAGCAGCTCAATAGCGGGGGGGCAAAAGGGTACGCAGTATTTT. Its translation: CASSSIAGGQKGTQYF.

The chain employs TRBV19 and TRBJ1-5; TRBD1 might be the D (5 bases). The CDR3 length is 16 residues. Trimming stripped 6 bases from V and 8 bases from J, with 23 bases between. Germline values: CDR1 LNHDA, CDR2 SQIVND (reference sequence). The CDR3 region has the DNA TGTGCCAGTAGCCCGATCGGAGGGACGCAATTGGAGCCCCAGCATTTT. Translating it yields CASSPIGGTQLEPQHF.

CDR3 nucleotides: TGCGCCAGCAGCCATGCACAGGGGCATGGCTACACCTTC. This translates into CASSHAQGHGYTF. The chain has TRBV4-3 and TRBJ1-2; TRBD1 matches at 7 bases. Germline V lookup: CDR1 LGHNA, CDR2 YSLEER. The CDR3 contains 13 residues. Trimming at V came to 3 bases and at J to 6 bases, leaving 4 bases not matched to a gene.

The V gene is TRBV5-1, the J gene TRBJ2-5; 8 nucleotides match TRBD2. Germline V gene lookup returns CDR1 SGHRS and CDR2 YFSETQ. With 0 bases clipped from V and 5 bases from J, the junction kept 15 bases outside the gene matches. The CDR3 is 18 residues long. CDR3 loop: CASSLVLAGLPRRETQYF. The CDR3, as DNA: TGCGCCAGCAGCTTGGTGTTAGCGGGGCTACCTCGGCGGGAGACCCAGTACTTC.

The chain links TRBV7-2 to TRBJ2-5; 8 bases are shared with TRBD2. Germline values: CDR1 SGHTA, CDR2 FQGNSA. This CDR3 contains 18 residues. Germline trimming cut 0 bases from V and 0 bases from J; bases unmatched to any gene: 9. The CDR3 loop is CASSLAGWRGENQETQYF. The CDR3 nucleotides read TGTGCCAGCAGCTTAGCCGGCTGGCGGGGGGAAAACCAAGAGACCCAGTACTTC.

This chain connects TRBV6-5 to TRBJ1-1; 7 nucleotides line up with TRBD1. Germline V gives CDR1 MNHEY, CDR2 SVGAGI. The CDR3 runs 15 residues. With 5 bases clipped from V and 0 bases from J, the junction kept 6 bases outside the gene matches. Here the CDR3 DNA reads TGTGCCAGCAGTCCTGGGACAGAACTGAACACTGAAGCTTTCTTT. It is translated as CASSPGTELNTEAFF.

This chain links TRBV14 with TRBJ2-7, with TRBD2 matching over 7 bases. Germline V CDR1 and CDR2: SGHDN, FVKESK. The CDR3 spans 15 residues. The V segment lost 3 bases and the J segment 4 bases; nucleotides outside the gene matches: 9. DNA for the CDR3: TGTGCCAGCAGCCACGGGCAAACCGGGGGGTACGAGCAGTACTTC. This codes for CASSHGQTGGYEQYF.

The chain couples TRBV19 to TRBJ2-3; D possibly corresponds to TRBD2 (6 bases). Trimming cost V 1 base and J 6 bases, with 14 bases left between them. Germline V gene data show CDR1 as LNHDA and CDR2 as SQIVND (reference sequence). The CDR3 contains 15 residues. As DNA, the CDR3 is TGTGCCAGTAGTATAGTTGGGGGGACCCAGGATACGCAGTATTTT. Residues: CASSIVGGTQDTQYF.

This clone was seen just once. The V call is TRBV5-1, the J call TRBJ2-2; D perhaps matches TRBD1 (5 bases). Trimming pared 0 bases from V and 1 base from J, leaving 7 bases between. The CDR3 consists of 15 residues. The germline V gene encodes CDR1 SGHRS and CDR2 YFSETQ. The CDR3 sequence is CASSLDQGNTGELFF. The CDR3 DNA reads TGCGCCAGCAGCTTGGACCAGGGGAACACCGGGGAGCTGTTTTTT.

This rearrangement joins TRBV18 to TRBJ1-1; D ambiguous. The CDR3 has 14 residues. CDR1 KGHSH and CDR2 LQKENI come from the germline V gene. V was clipped by 6 bases and J by 1 base, with 12 bases between them. The CDR3 protein is CASSLGRSNTEAFF. The CDR3 bases are TGTGCCAGCTCTTTGGGCAGATCGAACACTGAAGCTTTCTTT.

A single count supports this clone. The chain combines TRBV11-2 with TRBJ1-2; D unclear. The CDR3 sequence is 12 residues long. The V end was cut by 5 bases, the J end by 2 bases, with 6 bases between. In germline, CDR1 is SGHAT, CDR2 FQNNGV. The CDR3 sequence is CASSSLNYGYTF. CDR3 nucleotides: TGTGCCAGCAGCAGCCTGAACTATGGCTACACCTTC.

This clone appeared a few times. The V gene is TRBV7-3, the J gene TRBJ1-1; D is possibly TRBD1 (5 bases). CDR1 is SGHTA, CDR2 FQGTGA, per germline. The germline V and J ends were trimmed by 3 bases and 3 bases, with 11 bases remaining between them. The CDR3 loop spans 14 amino acids. The DNA of the CDR3 is TGTGCCAGCAGCTTCGGGGGAATGGACACTGAAGCTTTCTTT. It encodes CASSFGGMDTEAFF.

This chain joins TRBV28 and TRBJ2-7; D gene uncertain. The CDR3 is 13 residues long. The V end lost 5 bases, the J end lost 3 bases, and 11 bases lay between the germline ends. Germline-derived CDR1 and CDR2 are MDHEN and SYDVKM. The CDR3 sequence is CASSTLVSYEQYF. The CDR3 DNA follows: TGTGCCAGCAGTACCCTAGTTAGCTACGAGCAGTACTTC. The full variable domain, with the rest looked up from reference TRBV28 and TRBJ2-7, is DVKVTQSSRYLVKRTGEKVFLECVQDMDHENMFWYRQDPGLGLRLIYFSYDVKMKEKGDIPEGYSVSREKKERFSLILESASTNQTSMYLCASSTLVSYEQYFGPGTRLTVT.

V is TRBV28 and J is TRBJ2-7; TRBD2 might be the D (6 bases). CDR1 MDHEN and CDR2 SYDVKM come from the germline V gene. The CDR3 loop spans 15 amino acids. The V end was cut by 7 bases, the J end by 7 bases, with 23 bases between. CDR3 loop: CASIDQPVGSGEQYF. CDR3 in DNA: TGTGCCAGCATCGATCAGCCCGTCGGGAGTGGAGAGCAGTACTTC. Drawing the rest from reference TRBV28 and TRBJ2-7, the complete variable domain is DVKVTQSSRYLVKRTGEKVFLECVQDMDHENMFWYRQDPGLGLRLIYFSYDVKMKEKGDIPEGYSVSREKKERFSLILESASTNQTSMYLCASIDQPVGSGEQYFGPGTRLTVT.

The CDR3 coding sequence is TGTGCCAGCTCACTAGATATCCTAGCGCGAACAGATACGCAGTATTTT. Protein product: CASSLDILARTDTQYF. This sequence joins TRBV18 and TRBJ2-3; D is possibly TRBD2 (6 bases). This CDR3 spans 16 amino acids. Looked up from germline, CDR1 is KGHSH and CDR2 is LQKENI. V was pared by 4 bases and J by 3 bases, with 17 bases between.

This chain connects TRBV10-3 to TRBJ1-6, with TRBD1 as a possible D gene (5 bases). CDR3 length: 16 amino acids. V lost 3 bases and J 1 base, leaving 10 bases between the germline ends. The germline V gene encodes CDR1 ENHRY and CDR2 SYGVKD. CDR3 in DNA: TGTGCCATCAGTGACCCCGGGGGGTCCTATAATTCACCCCTCCACTTT. It encodes CAISDPGGSYNSPLHF.

The V call is TRBV9, the J call TRBJ2-2; 12 positions agree with TRBD2. The junction had 5 bases not matched to a gene; V was cut back by 4 bases and J by 4 bases. The CDR3 length is 16 residues. Germline V lookup: CDR1 SGDLS, CDR2 YYNGEE. The CDR3 coding sequence is TGTGCCAGCAGCCCCCGACTAGCGGGGGTCACCGGGGAGCTGTTTTTT. Its translation: CASSPRLAGVTGELFF.

The chain recombines TRBV5-6 with TRBJ2-1, with D perhaps TRBD1 (8 bases). Germline CDR1 and CDR2: SGHDT and YYEEEE. The V and J ends lost 4 bases and 7 bases respectively, with 21 bases between them. The CDR3 loop spans 16 amino acids. The CDR3 region has the DNA TGTGCCAGCAGCGGGGGTGGAAGCGGGGACAGGAATGAGCAGTTCTTC. Translated: CASSGGGSGDRNEQFF.

V gene TRBV2 combines with J gene TRBJ2-1, with TRBD2 matching 8 bases. Trimming took 10 bases from V and 0 from J; bases not matched to a gene: 20. Germline assignment: CDR1 SNHLY and CDR2 FYNNEI. The CDR3 loop spans 19 amino acids. This CDR3 reads CATIIRTSSPFVSYNEQFF. DNA of the CDR3: TGTGCCACTATTATCCGGACTAGCTCACCCTTTGTCTCCTACAATGAGCAGTTCTTC.

This chain uses TRBV6-6 with TRBJ1-1; D is perhaps TRBD1 (6 bases). The CDR3 runs 13 residues. Trimming pared 7 bases from V and 5 bases from J, leaving 14 bases between. Germline V gene lookup returns CDR1 MNHNY and CDR2 SVGAGI (reference sequence). The CDR3 reads CASKMDSTTEAFF. The CDR3 nucleotides read TGTGCCAGCAAAATGGACAGTACGACTGAAGCTTTCTTT.

The CDR3 nucleotides read TGTGCCAGCTCACGGGACAGGGGCAGCAGTAATGAAAAACTGTTTTTT. Protein sequence: CASSRDRGSSNEKLFF. The chain uses TRBV18 and TRBJ1-4; TRBD1 matches at 10 bases. CDR3 length equals 16 residues. Trimming at V came to 4 bases and at J to 4 bases, leaving 6 bases not matched to a gene. Germline assignment: CDR1 KGHSH and CDR2 LQKENI.